The source of this T cell receptor (beta chain) is a study of blood T cell repertoires in COVID-19. Study at large: From the United States, Italy and Spain came samples of acute and convalescent COVID-19.

Participants spanned ages about 18 to 90 years and resided in 20 to 30 US areas. Donors of Cohort 3 who recovered were those that had two negative PCRs, clearance, or symptom resolution. Germline V lookup: CDR1 LGHDT, CDR2 YNNKEL (reference sequence). The V end was cut by 0 bases, the J end by 4 bases, with 9 bases between. The length of the CDR3 is 14 residues. Per the study methods: Reference gene primers were amplified, and this amplification served to estimate nucleated cell counts. Assay used: immunoSEQ multiplex PCR; TCRdb lists only in-frame clones, some missing. V and J calls and clone size are those listed in that table; D and trimming were worked out from the DNA. This repertoire shows around 290,000 clones, around 90% found once; its top ten account for about 1.7%.

The sequenced material came from PBMCs or T cells enriched from blood (not recorded which). V usage is TRBV3-1 (or the pseudogene TRBV3-2) and J usage is TRBJ1-2; D ambiguous. The TCR was taken from a middle-aged woman who had recovered from COVID-19. CDR3 protein: CASSQDAGFYGYTF. The CDR3 DNA reads TGTGCCAGCAGCCAAGATGCGGGGTTCTATGGCTACACCTTC.